This T cell receptor (beta chain) was recorded in a study of blood T cell repertoires in COVID-19. Overall study: T cells, B-cell-depleted T cells, or PBMCs supplied cDNA or gDNA.

Authors' data handling: Reference gene primer amplification gave estimated nucleated cell counts. TCRdb's table, derived via immunoSEQ multiplex PCR, lists solely in-frame clones and lacks some. That table is the source of V, J and clone size, and D and trimming were worked out from the DNA. The data hold a few hundred thousand clones, with 70% to 90% observed a single time. The germline CDR1 and CDR2 sequences are MNHEY and SVGAGI. Trimming took off 7 bases at V and 1 base at J, with 10 bases between the two ends. The CDR3 covers 13 residues. The sequencing sample was made of peripheral blood. The receptor was isolated from a human donor in a cohort sampled during active COVID-19. This chain uses TRBV6-5 with TRBJ1-1; no firm D call. The CDR3 here is CASTTAGNTEAFF. The CDR3 nucleotides are TGTGCCAGCACTACGGCGGGGAACACTGAAGCTTTCTTT.